This T cell receptor beta chain emerged from a study of beta chain features in type 1 diabetes. Study-wide results and caveats: VDJ junctions from patients with type 1 diabetes contained fewer insertions and more deletions. TCRB CDR3s were moderately but significantly shorter in Type 1 diabetes patients in all four CD4+ subsets.

Germline lookup yields CDR1 SQVTM and CDR2 ANQGSEA. The CDR3 has 13 residues. Trimming at V came to 6 bases and at J to 2 bases, leaving 6 bases not matched to a gene. Each of the sorted populations had a purity greater than 98%. Note on this clone: Its specificity is not known.

Expressed TCRB transcripts got sequenced, as all isolated RNA was reverse transcribed. Sequencing used immunoSEQ multiplex PCR; TCRdb keeps in-frame clones, though not all of them. Here the sample spans about 240,000 clones, approximately 15% being singletons. The V call is TRBV29-1, the J call TRBJ2-5; 7 bases align to TRBD1. The material sequenced was naive CD4+ T cells from blood. The TCR was taken from a man aged 25 to 40 with type 1 diabetes. Written as DNA, the CDR3 is TGCAGCGTGGGACAGACGATACAAGAGACCCAGTACTTC. Translation gives CSVGQTIQETQYF.